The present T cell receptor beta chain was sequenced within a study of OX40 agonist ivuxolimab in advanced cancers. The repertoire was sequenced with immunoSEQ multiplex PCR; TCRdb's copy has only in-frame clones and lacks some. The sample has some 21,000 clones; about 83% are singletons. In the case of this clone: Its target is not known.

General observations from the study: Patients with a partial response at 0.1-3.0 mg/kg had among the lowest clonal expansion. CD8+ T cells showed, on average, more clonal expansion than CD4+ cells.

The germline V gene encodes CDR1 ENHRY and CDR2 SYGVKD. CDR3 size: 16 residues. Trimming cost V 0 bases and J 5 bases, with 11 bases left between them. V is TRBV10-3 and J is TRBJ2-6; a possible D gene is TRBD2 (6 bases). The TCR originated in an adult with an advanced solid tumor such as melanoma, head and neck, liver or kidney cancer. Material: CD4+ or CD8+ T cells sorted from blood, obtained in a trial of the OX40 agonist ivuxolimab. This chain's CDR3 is CAISESAGRWANVLTF. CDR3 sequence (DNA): TGTGCCATCAGTGAGTCTGCAGGGAGGTGGGCCAACGTCCTGACTTTC.